The rows below give T cell receptor beta chains drawn from one sample of a study of OX40 agonist ivuxolimab in advanced cancers. Measured with immunoSEQ multiplex PCR; TCRdb has only the in-frame clones, and not every one. The table includes some 42,000 clones, 70% to 85% detected once. Sample: CD4+ or CD8+ T cells sorted from blood, taken in a trial of the OX40 agonist ivuxolimab. All receptors derive from an adult with an advanced solid tumor such as melanoma, head and neck, liver or kidney cancer. CDR3s include the opening cysteine and the closing phenylalanine or tryptophan.

CASSFRMRGIRTGELFF | TRBJ2-2 | TRBV12-1
CASTQLAGDYNEQFF | TRBJ2-1 | TRBV28
CASSITGITDTQYF | TRBJ2-3 | TRBV28
CASSLGTSTDTQYF | TRBJ2-3 | TRBV5-1
CASTTRHEQFF | TRBJ2-1 | TRBV28
CASSPEGLAGGETQYF | TRBJ2-5 | TRBV11-2
CASSRTSGAYNEQFF | TRBJ2-1 | TRBV19
CASSTSRDNEQFF | TRBJ2-1 | TRBV11-3
CASSLVDVSSYEQYF | TRBJ2-7 | TRBV11-2
CATRAIVLNTEAFF | TRBJ1-1 | TRBV10-3
CAISDPGQGSNSPLHF | TRBJ1-6 | TRBV10-3
CASSRPGARDADGYTF | TRBJ1-2 | TRBV19
CASGTGVNQPQHF | TRBJ1-5 | TRBV6-5
CAGRRQKNSNYGYTF | TRBJ1-2 | TRBV6-5
CASSLGLAGGNEQFF | TRBJ2-1 | TRBV7-7
CASSMGTGIGNQPQHF | TRBJ1-5 | TRBV19
CASSSLGDRRKNIQYF | TRBJ2-4 | TRBV27
CASSQDRGVSEQYF | - | TRBV4-1
CASSSGLAGVHEQFF | TRBJ2-1 | TRBV7-7
CASSVTGNEQYF | TRBJ2-7 | TRBV28
CASRLGRTIQETQYF | TRBJ2-5 | TRBV28
CASSLAGQQETQYF | TRBJ2-5 | TRBV5-1
CASSYSVRDNSPLHF | TRBJ1-6 | TRBV6-6
CASRTGTGGAYEQYF | TRBJ2-7 | TRBV2
CASSQESAGGNTGELFF | TRBJ2-2 | TRBV14